This TCR beta chain is from a study of long-term antiretroviral therapy in people with HIV. Study conclusions and caveats: Dominance of pre-ART expanded clones persisted, fluctuating and often declining after ART.

The CDR3 totals 14 residues. Per the germline V gene, CDR1 is ENHRY and CDR2 is SYGVKD. Deletions cut 4 bases from V and 1 base from J, with 9 bases between. A v3.0 immunoSEQ assay was performed at survey level. Using immunoSEQ multiplex PCR, the repertoire was profiled, and TCRdb retains in-frame clones only, with some absent. The table lists 45,000 or so clones, roughly 95% of them singletons. As for this clone: Its specificity is not known.

The input for sequencing was unsorted PBMCs, taken 3.7 years after starting antiretroviral therapy. The rearrangement joins TRBV10-3 to TRBJ2-3, with D maybe TRBD1 (5 bases). The TCR sequence derives from a woman aged 50 to 60 with HIV. CDR3 region: CAISAGMGTDTQYF. The CDR3 DNA reads as TGTGCCATCAGTGCAGGGATGGGCACAGATACGCAGTATTTT.